What follows are 18 T cell receptor beta chains derived from one specimen sequenced in a study of shared clonotypes between healthy human individuals. This table comes from immunoSEQ multiplex PCR, and its TCRdb copy is limited to in-frame clones, with some not included. The sample includes about 530,000 clones, 90% to 97% of them seen just once. The sequenced sample was naive CD4+ T cells sorted from blood. Subset denoted: CD45RA+ positively selected. Every receptor here comes from a woman under 40 in good health.

The gene calls are TRBV6-6 and TRBJ2-7; TRBD1 agrees at 10 bases. The germline V gene encodes CDR1 MNHNY and CDR2 SVGAGI (reference sequence). Germline trimming cut 6 bases from V and 5 bases from J; bases unmatched to any gene: 10. This CDR3 comprises 15 residues. The CDR3 nucleotides read TGTGCCAGCAGGCAATCCGGGACAGGGGAAAACGAGCAGTACTTC. This encodes CASRQSGTGENEQYF.

This chain links TRBV28 with TRBJ1-2, with unresolved D. CDR1 is MDHEN, CDR2 SYDVKM, per germline. This CDR3 is built from 14 residues. V was trimmed by 1 base and J by 1 base, leaving 7 bases between them. The CDR3 protein is CASSLYMYNYGYTF. The CDR3 bases are TGTGCCAGCAGTTTATACATGTATAACTATGGCTACACCTTC.

Only one count was recorded for this clone. The chain links TRBV4-1 to TRBJ2-3; 9 positions agree with TRBD1. The J segment lost 6 bases and the V segment lost 0 bases, leaving 7 bases of the junction unmatched. The CDR3 is made up of 16 amino acids. CDR1 and CDR2 from the germline V gene are MGHRA and YSYEKL. The CDR3 sequence: CASSQEDRGGLDTQYF. The CDR3 coding sequence is TGCGCCAGCAGCCAAGAGGACAGGGGTGGTCTGGATACGCAGTATTTT.

Here the CDR3 reads CASSQRTGDEKLFF. The CDR3 DNA sequence: TGTGCCAGCAGCCAGCGGACAGGGGATGAAAAACTGTTTTTT. This rearrangement joins TRBV4-2 to TRBJ1-4; 9 positions match TRBD1. Germline lookup yields CDR1 LGHNA and CDR2 YNFKEQ. The CDR3 is 14 residues long. Germline trimming cut 3 bases from V and 6 bases from J; bases unmatched to any gene: 2.

The chain recombines TRBV19 with TRBJ1-1; D remains ambiguous. The germline gives CDR1 LNHDA, CDR2 SQIVND (reference sequence). V lost 3 bases and J lost 1, with 15 bases in between. The CDR3 extends over 16 amino acids. The CDR3 loop is CASSILAFGENTEAFF. CDR3 bases: TGTGCCAGTAGTATTCTTGCGTTTGGCGAGAACACTGAAGCTTTCTTT.

The chain combines TRBV28 with TRBJ1-1, with D unclear. Germline CDR1 reads MDHEN; CDR2 reads SYDVKM. V was clipped by 3 bases and J by 8 bases, with 16 bases between them. This CDR3 spans 14 amino acids. CDR3 DNA sequence: TGTGCCAGCAGTTTCGTGCCGACCTCCCTGGAAGCTTTCTTT. Amino acid sequence: CASSFVPTSLEAFF.

The chain employs TRBV5-4 and TRBJ2-7; tentatively, D is TRBD1 (6 bases). The CDR3 runs 14 residues. Germline CDR1 SGHNT, CDR2 YYREEE (reference sequence). Deletions cut 3 bases from V and 7 bases from J, with 17 bases between. The CDR3 DNA reads TGTGCCAGCAGCTCGACAGCAACTAGGGGGGAGCAGTACTTC. This gives the protein CASSSTATRGEQYF.

This chain links TRBV5-1 with TRBJ1-4; D might be TRBD1 (5 bases). The V end lost 5 bases, the J end lost 8 bases, and 25 bases lay between the germline ends. The CDR3 has 17 amino acids. Per germline, CDR1 SGHRS and CDR2 YFSETQ. CDR3 sequence reads: CASRVAQWGVKGEKLFF. The CDR3, as DNA: TGCGCCAGCAGAGTCGCCCAGTGGGGGGTTAAAGGAGAAAAACTGTTTTTT.

The chain is built from TRBV19 and TRBJ2-1, with D uncertain. CDR3 length: 11 amino acids. Trimming stripped 4 bases from V and 6 bases from J, with 4 bases between. Per germline, CDR1 LNHDA and CDR2 SQIVND (reference sequence). The CDR3 spells CASSNVNEQFF. Written as DNA, the CDR3 is TGTGCCAGTAGTAATGTCAATGAGCAGTTCTTC.

The chain employs TRBV18 and TRBJ2-5; 9 nucleotides agree with TRBD1. The DNA end favors TRBJ2-7, so the J call may be wrong. CDR3 length: 15 amino acids. Germline loops: CDR1 KGHSH, CDR2 LQKENI. CDR3 loop: CASSPTRTGVYEQYF. Written as DNA, the CDR3 is TGTGCCAGCTCCCCGACCCGGACAGGGGTCTACGAGCAGTACTTC.

The chain combines TRBV6-1 with TRBJ2-5, with 10 nucleotides matching TRBD2. V shed 3 bases and J 5 bases; nucleotides not matched to a gene: 6. CDR1 and CDR2 from the germline V gene are MNHNS and SASEGT. This CDR3 has 15 residues. In DNA form, the CDR3 reads TGTGCCAGCAGTGAGGTTAGCGGGAGGAGGGAGACCCAGTACTTC. Translated, it gives CASSEVSGRRETQYF.

V gene TRBV5-4 combines with J gene TRBJ1-1; 10 bases match TRBD1. V lost 0 bases, J lost 5 bases, and 10 bases stayed unmatched. Germline V gene data show CDR1 as SGHNT and CDR2 as YYREEE (reference sequence). The CDR3 is 17 amino acids. The CDR3 here is CASSLAVDRGLGTEAFF. The CDR3 DNA reads TGTGCCAGCAGCTTGGCCGTAGACAGGGGGCTTGGAACTGAAGCTTTCTTT.

This chain uses TRBV5-1 with TRBJ1-2; perhaps TRBD1 as D (5 bases). The germline V gene has CDR1 SGHRS and CDR2 YFSETQ. This CDR3 spans 17 amino acids. The V and J ends lost 4 bases and 0 bases respectively, with 19 bases between them. Here the CDR3 reads CASSPKVQEHSNYGYTF. In DNA, the CDR3 is TGCGCCAGCAGCCCCAAAGTACAGGAGCATTCTAACTATGGCTACACCTTC.

The chain joins TRBV7-9 to TRBJ1-4, with D perhaps matching TRBD1 (6 bases). CDR1 is SEHNR, CDR2 FQNEAQ, per germline (reference sequence). V lost 1 base to trimming and J lost 0 bases, with 12 bases between them. This CDR3 spans 17 amino acids. CDR3 region: CASSLEGQTATNEKLFF. Here the CDR3 DNA reads TGTGCCAGCAGCTTAGAAGGACAGACTGCAACTAATGAAAAACTGTTTTTT.

This chain connects TRBV7-2 to TRBJ2-5; no clear D. V was cut by 2 bases and J by 5 bases, with 12 bases left in between. The CDR3 length is 14 residues. The V gene's germline CDR1 is SGHTA and CDR2 FQGNSA. In nucleotides, the CDR3 is TGTGCCAGCAGCTTATCCGCCATTTCCGAGACCCAGTACTTC. Amino acids: CASSLSAISETQYF.

The chain couples TRBV10-2 to TRBJ2-1; D may correspond to TRBD1 or TRBD2 (5 bases each). V dropped 8 bases and J dropped 1 base, with 15 bases sitting between them. The CDR3 spans 15 residues. CDR1 WSHSY and CDR2 SAAADI come from the germline V gene. DNA of the CDR3: TGCGCCAGCGGAATAGGGACGCGATCCTACAATGAGCAGTTCTTC. Residues: CASGIGTRSYNEQFF.

The chain uses TRBV6-1 and TRBJ2-5, with D possibly being TRBD1 (5 bases). This CDR3 has 14 residues. Germline lookup yields CDR1 MNHNS and CDR2 SASEGT. Trimming left V 8 bases short and J 5 bases short, with 18 bases between. This CDR3 reads CASVKGLGRETQYF. CDR3 coding DNA: TGTGCCAGCGTGAAGGGGCTTGGCCGGGAGACCCAGTACTTC.

DNA of the CDR3: TGTGCCAGCAGGGCCCCCAATCAGCCCCAGCATTTT. Residues: CASRAPNQPQHF. The V call is TRBV28, the J call TRBJ1-5; D gene unclear. V gave up 6 bases and J gave up 3 bases, with 6 bases separating them. The CDR3 sequence is 12 residues long. Germline V gene lookup returns CDR1 MDHEN and CDR2 SYDVKM.